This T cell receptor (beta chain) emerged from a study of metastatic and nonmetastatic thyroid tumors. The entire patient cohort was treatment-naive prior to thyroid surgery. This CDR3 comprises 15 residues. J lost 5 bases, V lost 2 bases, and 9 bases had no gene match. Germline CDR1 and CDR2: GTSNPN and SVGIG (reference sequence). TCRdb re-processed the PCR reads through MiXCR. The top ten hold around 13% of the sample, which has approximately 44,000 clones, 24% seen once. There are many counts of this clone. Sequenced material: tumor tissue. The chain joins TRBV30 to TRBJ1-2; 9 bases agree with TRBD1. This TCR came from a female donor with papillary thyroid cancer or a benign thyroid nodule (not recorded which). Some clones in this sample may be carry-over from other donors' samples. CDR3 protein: CAWSPLGQGRYGYTF. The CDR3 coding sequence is TGTGCCTGGAGTCCGTTGGGACAGGGAAGGTATGGCTACACCTTC.